Listed here are 7 T cell receptor beta chains from one sample, sequenced in a study of early T cells in non-severe SARS-CoV-2 infection. TCRdb analysed the 5' RACE reads with MiXCR anew, one entry per CDR3 protein. Found here are some 80,000 distinct CDR3 sequences, 5% of them singletons; the top ten hold around 7.8%. Sample: whole blood, taken at baseline. The source of these receptors is an adult who was a healthcare worker with PCR-confirmed SARS-CoV-2 infection or an uninfected control (not recorded which).

V and J are TRBV27 and TRBJ1-2; 11 positions match TRBD1. Germline CDR1 reads MNHEY; CDR2 reads SMNVEV (reference sequence). This CDR3 has 16 residues. After removal of 6 bases from V and 8 bases from J, the junction contained 14 bases not matched to a gene. CDR3 in amino acids: CASRPGSGQGARGYTF. DNA for the CDR3: TGTGCCAGCAGACCTGGGTCAGGACAGGGGGCAAGAGGCTACACCTTC.

The rearrangement uses TRBV12-5 and TRBJ1-2; D gene uncertain. V was cut by 2 bases and J by 4 bases, with 14 bases left in between. The CDR3 loop spans 15 amino acids. Germline-derived CDR1 and CDR2 are LGHNT and FRNRAP. The CDR3: CASGLIEEAAYGYTF. The CDR3, as DNA: TGTGCTAGTGGTTTGATTGAGGAAGCAGCCTATGGCTACACCTTC.

The chain is built from TRBV6-5 and TRBJ2-7; 7 bases map to TRBD2. Germline lookup yields CDR1 MNHEY and CDR2 SVGAGI. The CDR3 covers 15 residues. Germline trimming cut 8 bases from V and 0 bases from J; bases unmatched to any gene: 10. CDR3 region: CASRGFSGRSYEQYF. The CDR3 DNA reads as TGTGCCAGCCGAGGTTTTAGCGGGCGCTCCTACGAGCAGTACTTC.

This clonotype appeared many times. For the CDR3, the DNA is TGCAGTGCTAGGCCCGGGACACCCACCTTC. As protein: CSARPGTPTF. This sequence joins TRBV20-1 and TRBJ1-2; D is perhaps TRBD1 (6 bases). The CDR3 totals 10 residues. Germline assignment: CDR1 DFQATT and CDR2 SNEGSKA (reference sequence). V lost 3 bases, J lost 13 bases, and 12 bases lay in between.

This clonotype came up many times. The chain is built from TRBV12-3 or TRBV12-4 and TRBJ2-1; weak D call: TRBD2 (6 bases). CDR3 length: 14 amino acids. Trimming removed 0 bases from V and 5 bases from J, with 8 bases in between. The CDR3 sequence is CASSLAGGNNEQFF. The DNA of the CDR3 is TGTGCCAGCAGTTTAGCGGGGGGAAACAATGAGCAGTTCTTC.

This clonotype has ten or more counts. The genes are TRBV13 and TRBJ2-7; D tentatively fits TRBD1 or TRBD2 (5 bases each). Trimming took 5 bases from V and 6 from J, leaving 17 bases between them. The CDR3 runs 14 residues. Germline assignment: CDR1 PRHDT and CDR2 FYEKMQ (reference sequence). In DNA, the CDR3 is TGTGCCAGCAGCCCCCGCTCAGGGAGAGGCGAGCAGTACTTC. As protein: CASSPRSGRGEQYF.

V is TRBV6-5 and J is TRBJ1-2; maybe TRBD1 (5 bases). Deletions cut 7 bases from V and 2 bases from J, with 11 bases between. Germline assignment: CDR1 MNHEY and CDR2 SVGAGI. The CDR3 sequence is 13 residues long. The CDR3 sequence: CASTRDLNYGYTF. The CDR3 bases are TGTGCCAGCACCCGGGACCTGAACTATGGCTACACCTTC.